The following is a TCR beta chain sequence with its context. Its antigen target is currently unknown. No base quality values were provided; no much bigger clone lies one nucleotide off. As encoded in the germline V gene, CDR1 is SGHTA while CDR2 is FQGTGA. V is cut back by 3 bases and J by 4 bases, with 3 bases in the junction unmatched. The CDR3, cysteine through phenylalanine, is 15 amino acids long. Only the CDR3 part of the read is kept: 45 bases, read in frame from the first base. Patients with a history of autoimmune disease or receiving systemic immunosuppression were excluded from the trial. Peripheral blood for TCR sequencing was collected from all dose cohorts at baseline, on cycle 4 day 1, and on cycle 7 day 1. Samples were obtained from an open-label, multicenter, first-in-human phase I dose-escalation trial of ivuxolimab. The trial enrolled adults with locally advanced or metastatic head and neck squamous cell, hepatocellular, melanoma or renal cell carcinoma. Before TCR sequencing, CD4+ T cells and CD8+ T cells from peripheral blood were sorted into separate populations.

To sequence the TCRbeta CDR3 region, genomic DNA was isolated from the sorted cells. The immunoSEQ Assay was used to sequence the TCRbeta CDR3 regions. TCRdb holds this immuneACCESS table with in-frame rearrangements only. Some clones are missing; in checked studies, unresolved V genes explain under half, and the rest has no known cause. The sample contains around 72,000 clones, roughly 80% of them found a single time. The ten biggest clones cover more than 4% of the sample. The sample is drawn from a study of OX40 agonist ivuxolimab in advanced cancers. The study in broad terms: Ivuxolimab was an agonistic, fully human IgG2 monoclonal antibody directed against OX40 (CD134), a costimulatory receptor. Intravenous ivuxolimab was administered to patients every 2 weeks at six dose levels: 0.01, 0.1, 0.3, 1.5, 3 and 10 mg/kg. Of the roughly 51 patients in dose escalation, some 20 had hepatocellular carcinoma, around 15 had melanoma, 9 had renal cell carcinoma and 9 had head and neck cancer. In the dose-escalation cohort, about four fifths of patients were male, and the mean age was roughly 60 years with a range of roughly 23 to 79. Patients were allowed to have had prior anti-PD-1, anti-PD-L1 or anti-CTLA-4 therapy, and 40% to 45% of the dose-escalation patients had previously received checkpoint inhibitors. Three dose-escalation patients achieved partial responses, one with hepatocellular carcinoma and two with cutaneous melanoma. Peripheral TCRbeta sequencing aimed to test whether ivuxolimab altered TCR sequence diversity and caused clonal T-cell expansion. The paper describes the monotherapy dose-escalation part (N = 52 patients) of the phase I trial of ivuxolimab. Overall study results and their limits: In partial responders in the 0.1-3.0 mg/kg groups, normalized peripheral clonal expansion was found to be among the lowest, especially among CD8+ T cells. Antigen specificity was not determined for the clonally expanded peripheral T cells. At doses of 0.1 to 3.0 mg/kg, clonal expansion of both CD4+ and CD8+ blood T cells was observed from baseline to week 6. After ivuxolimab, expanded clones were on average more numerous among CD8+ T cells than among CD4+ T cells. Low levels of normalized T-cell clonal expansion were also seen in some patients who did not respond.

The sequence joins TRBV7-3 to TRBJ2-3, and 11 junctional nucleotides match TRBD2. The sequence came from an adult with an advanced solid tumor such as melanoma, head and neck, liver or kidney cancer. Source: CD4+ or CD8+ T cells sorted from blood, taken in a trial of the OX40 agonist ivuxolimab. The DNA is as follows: TGTGCCAGCAGCTTCCTAGCGGGGGGAGCAGATACGCAGTATTTT. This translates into CASSFLAGGADTQYF. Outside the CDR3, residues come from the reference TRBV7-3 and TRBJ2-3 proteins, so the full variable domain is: GAGVSQTPSNKVTEKGKYVELRCDPISGHTALYWYRQSLGQGPEFLIYFQGTGAADDSGLPNDRFFAVRPEGSVSTLKIQRTERGDSAVYLCASSFLAGGADTQYFGPGTRLTVL.